A single sample gave rise to the 9 T cell receptor beta chains below, sequenced in a study of regulatory T cells in long-lasting Graves disease. Time point described: persistent/refractory GD, antithyroid drugs over 5 years with positive TRAb. RNA isolated from PBMCs was used to make the TCR library. CDR3 regions were amplified by Arm-PCR using iRepertoire HTBI primers to build TCR beta libraries. Each CDR3 protein is one row after TCRdb ran MiXCR on the multiplex PCR reads. The data hold 400,000 or so distinct CDR3 sequences, with around 20% observed a single time. The sample consisted of peripheral blood mononuclear cells (PBMCs), taken when the disease was refractory, from a patient treated with antithyroid drugs. Receptors were obtained from a female donor with Graves disease.

At least ten counts were recorded for this clonotype. This chain joins TRBV7-2 and TRBJ1-1; 7 bases are a match to TRBD1. The germline V gene encodes CDR1 SGHTA and CDR2 FQGNSA. The CDR3 has 15 amino acids. V lost 2 bases, J lost 1 base, and 4 bases stayed unmatched. For the CDR3, the DNA is TGTGCCAGCAGCTTAACGGACAGGAGGAACACTGAAGCTTTCTTT. It translates to CASSLTDRRNTEAFF.

This clonotype has just a few counts. V and J are TRBV6-2 or TRBV6-3 and TRBJ2-6, with TRBD1 matching over 7 bases. V dropped 5 bases and J dropped 4; count of bases not matched to a gene: 8. This CDR3 has 16 amino acids. CDR1 is MNHEY and CDR2 is SVGEGT in the germline V gene. The CDR3 DNA sequence: TGTGCCAGCAGTCAGACAGGGTCTACGGGGGCCAACGTCCTGACTTTC. Translated: CASSQTGSTGANVLTF.

The chain links TRBV7-9 to TRBJ2-7; 9 bases match TRBD1. V was pared by 4 bases and J by 2 bases, with 12 bases of the junction left unmatched. The CDR3 runs 17 residues. The germline V gene encodes CDR1 SEHNR and CDR2 FQNEAQ (reference sequence). Written as DNA, the CDR3 is TGTGCCAGCAGCTCTCCTTCACGGACAGGGGATCCCTACGAGCAGTACTTC. Its protein product is CASSSPSRTGDPYEQYF.

The V call is TRBV7-2, the J call TRBJ1-1; tentatively, D is TRBD1 (5 bases). V lost 2 bases and J lost 11, with 12 bases in between. The CDR3 spans 12 residues. Germline assignment: CDR1 SGHTA and CDR2 FQGNSA. This CDR3 is CASSLWGESAFF. For the CDR3, the DNA is TGTGCCAGCAGCTTATGGGGGGAGTCGGCTTTCTTT.

The table lists this clonotype with many counts. The chain joins TRBV28 to TRBJ1-1; D ambiguous. CDR1 is MDHEN, CDR2 SYDVKM, per germline. V was pared by 6 bases and J by 3 bases, with 14 bases between. The CDR3 runs to 14 residues. In DNA, the CDR3 is TGTGCCAGCAGCTACGATCGGGGAGACACTGAAGCTTTCTTT. Its protein product is CASSYDRGDTEAFF.

The gene calls are TRBV6-1 and TRBJ1-3; no clear D. V gave up 5 bases and J gave up 4 bases, with 15 bases separating them. The CDR3 is 15 residues long. Germline V CDR1 and CDR2: MNHNS, SASEGT. The CDR3 DNA follows: TGTGCCAGCAGTCGAACTCCAGCGGCCGGAAACACCATATATTTT. Its protein is CASSRTPAAGNTIYF.

This clonotype has a count of ten or more. CDR3 nucleotide sequence: TGTGCCACCAGTGACGGCCCGGTGGACGGAAACACCATATATTTT. Its protein product is CATSDGPVDGNTIYF. The chain carries TRBV24-1 and TRBJ1-3; no definite D call. Looked up from germline, CDR1 is KGHDR and CDR2 is SFDVKD. Trimming removed 4 bases from V and 4 bases from J, with 13 bases in between. CDR3 length: 15 residues.

This clonotype showed up many times. V usage is TRBV7-2 and J usage is TRBJ1-4; the match to TRBD1 covers 7 bases. Germline lookup yields CDR1 SGHTA and CDR2 FQGNSA. Trimming cost V 3 bases and J 6 bases; bases outside gene matches: 4. There are 14 residues in the CDR3. The CDR3 DNA follows: TGTGCCAGCAGCTTTTTAGGGGGCTATGAAAAACTGTTTTTT. Amino acid sequence: CASSFLGGYEKLFF.

The chain links TRBV6-5 to TRBJ2-4, with 10 bases matching TRBD1. The length of the CDR3 is 16 residues. Trimming took 0 bases from V and 13 from J; bases not matched to a gene: 12. Germline V gene data show CDR1 as MNHEY and CDR2 as SVGAGI. The DNA for the CDR3 is TGTGCCAGCAGTTACTCGAGACAGGGGGCCGGGAGTGAGCAGTACTTC. Amino acid sequence: CASSYSRQGAGSEQYF.